The clone carrying this T cell receptor beta chain was recorded a few times. V was cut by 4 bases and J by 3 bases, with 17 bases left in between. Germline V gene sequence: CDR1 SGHRS, CDR2 YFSETQ. The CDR3 is made up of 15 amino acids. The sample comes from a study of blood T cell repertoires in COVID-19. Study overall: Acute and convalescent COVID-19 samples came from the United States, Italy and Spain. The cDNA or gDNA used as material had been derived from T cells, B-cell-depleted T cells, or PBMCs.

Original processing methods: Nucleated cell counts were estimated from reference gene primer amplification. The protocol was immunoSEQ multiplex PCR, while the TCRdb copy is restricted to in-frame clones and leaves out a portion. For V, J and clone size, that table is used; D and trimming come from the DNA. The table has roughly 250,000 clones, 81% seen once. The sample comprised peripheral blood. The TCR comes from a woman aged 55-69 years with active or convalescent COVID-19. The chain joins TRBV5-1 to TRBJ2-7; perhaps TRBD1 as D (6 bases). CDR3 coding DNA: TGCGCCAGCAGCCCAAACAGGGTAGGAGGCTACGAGCAGTACTTC. Its translation is CASSPNRVGGYEQYF.